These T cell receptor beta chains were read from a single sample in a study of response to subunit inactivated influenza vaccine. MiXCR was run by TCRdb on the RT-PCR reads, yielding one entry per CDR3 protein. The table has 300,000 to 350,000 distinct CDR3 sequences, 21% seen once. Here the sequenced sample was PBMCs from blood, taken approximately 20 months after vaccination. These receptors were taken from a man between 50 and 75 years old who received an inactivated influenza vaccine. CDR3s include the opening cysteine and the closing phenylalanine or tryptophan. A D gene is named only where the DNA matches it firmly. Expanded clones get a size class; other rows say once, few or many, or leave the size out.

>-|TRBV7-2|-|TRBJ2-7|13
CASSLFPAYEQYF
TGTGCCAGCAGCTTATTCCCCGCCTACGAGCAGTACTTC
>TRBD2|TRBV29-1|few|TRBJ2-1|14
CSVEVRGDYNEQFF
TGCAGCGTTGAGGTGCGGGGGGATTACAATGAGCAGTTCTTC
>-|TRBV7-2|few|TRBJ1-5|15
CASSLGAGSGQPQHF
TGTGCCAGCAGCTTAGGGGCAGGGAGTGGTCAGCCCCAGCATTTT
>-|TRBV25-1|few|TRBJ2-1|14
CASSVDPAYNEQFF
TGTGCCAGCAGCGTGGATCCGGCCTACAATGAGCAGTTCTTC
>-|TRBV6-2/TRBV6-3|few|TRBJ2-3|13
CASSYPSLDTQYF
TGTGCCAGCAGTTACCCGAGCCTGGATACGCAGTATTTT
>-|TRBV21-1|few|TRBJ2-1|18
CASSTKTLASDTNNEQFF
TGTGCCAGCAGCACCAAAACCCTAGCTAGCGACACCAACAATGAGCAGTTCTTC
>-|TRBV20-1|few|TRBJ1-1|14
CSARGVSGDTEAFF
TGCAGTGCTAGGGGGGTCTCAGGGGACACTGAAGCTTTCTTT
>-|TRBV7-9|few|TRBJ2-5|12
CASSLPGGDQYF
TGTGCCAGCAGCTTACCAGGTGGGGACCAGTACTTC
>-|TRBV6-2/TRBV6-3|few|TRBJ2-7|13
CASSYGLTYEQYF
TGTGCCAGCAGTTACGGCCTTACCTACGAGCAGTACTTC
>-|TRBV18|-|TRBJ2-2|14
CASSPNGSTGELFF
TGTGCCAGCTCACCAAATGGGAGCACCGGGGAGCTGTTTTTT
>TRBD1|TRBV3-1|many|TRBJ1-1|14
CASSLGQGALGAFF
TGTGCCAGCAGCCTCGGACAGGGGGCGTTAGGGGCTTTCTTT
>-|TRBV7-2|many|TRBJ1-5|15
CASSLAGLSNQPQHF
TGTGCCAGCAGCTTAGCAGGGTTGAGCAATCAGCCCCAGCATTTT
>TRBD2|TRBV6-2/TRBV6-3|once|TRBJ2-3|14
CAATPSGSTDTQYF
TGTGCCGCGACGCCTAGCGGGAGCACAGATACGCAGTATTTT
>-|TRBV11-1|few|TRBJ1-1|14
CASSLERGLSEAFF
TGTGCCAGCAGCTTGGAAAGGGGGTTGTCTGAAGCTTTCTTT
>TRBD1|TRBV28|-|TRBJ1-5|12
CATKQGLGPQHF
TGTGCCACCAAACAGGGGTTGGGGCCCCAGCATTTT
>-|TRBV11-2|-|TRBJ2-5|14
CASSLPPEQETQYF
TGTGCCAGCAGCTTACCTCCAGAGCAAGAGACCCAGTACTTC
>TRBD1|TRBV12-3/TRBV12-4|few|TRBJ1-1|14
CASTIQGRDTEAFF
TGTGCCAGCACCATACAGGGGCGAGACACTGAAGCTTTCTTT
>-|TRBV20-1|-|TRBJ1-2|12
CSASIRTGGYTF
TGCAGTGCTAGTATACGTACGGGGGGCTACACCTTC
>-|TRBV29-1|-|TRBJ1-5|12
CSVGALNQPQHF
TGCAGCGTTGGGGCCCTCAATCAGCCCCAGCATTTT
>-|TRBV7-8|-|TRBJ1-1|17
CASSYPPAGLMNTEAFF
TGTGCCAGCAGCTACCCCCCTGCAGGACTGATGAACACTGAAGCTTTCTTT
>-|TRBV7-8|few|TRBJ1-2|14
CASSLSRALNGYTF
TGTGCCAGCAGCTTGTCGAGGGCGTTGAATGGCTACACCTTC
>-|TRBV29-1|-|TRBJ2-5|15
CSVVPTTGDQETQYF
TGCAGCGTTGTCCCAACGACAGGTGACCAAGAGACCCAGTACTTC
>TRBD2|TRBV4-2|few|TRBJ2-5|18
CASSQDRGSGRARETQYF
TGTGCCAGCAGCCAAGATCGGGGTAGCGGGAGGGCCCGAGAGACCCAGTACTTC
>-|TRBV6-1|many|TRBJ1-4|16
CASSEALTRPYEKLFF
TGTGCCAGCAGTGAAGCGCTTACGAGGCCTTACGAAAAACTGTTTTTT
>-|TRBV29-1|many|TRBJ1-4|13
CSVATVVNEKLFF
TGCAGCGTTGCGACAGTGGTTAATGAAAAACTGTTTTTT
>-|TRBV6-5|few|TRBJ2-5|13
CASSYSGTETQYF
TGTGCCAGCAGTTACTCCGGGACAGAGACCCAGTACTTC
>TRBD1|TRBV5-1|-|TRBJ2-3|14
CASSEYRGADTQYF
TGCGCCAGCAGCGAATACAGGGGAGCAGATACGCAGTATTTT
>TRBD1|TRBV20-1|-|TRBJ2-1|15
CSAVTGTGNYNEQFF
TGCAGTGCCGTTACCGGGACAGGGAATTACAATGAGCAGTTCTTC
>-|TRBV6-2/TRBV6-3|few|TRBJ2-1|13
CASRLRAYDEQFF
TGTGCCAGCAGGCTCAGGGCTTACGATGAGCAGTTCTTC
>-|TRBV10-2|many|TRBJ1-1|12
CASSIGNTEAFF
TGCGCCAGCAGTATAGGGAACACTGAAGCTTTCTTT
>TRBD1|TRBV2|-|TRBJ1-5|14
CASRTGQANQPQHF
TGTGCCAGCAGGACAGGACAGGCCAATCAGCCCCAGCATTTT
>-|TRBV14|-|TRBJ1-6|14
CASSQGSYNSPLHF
TGTGCCAGCAGCCAGGGGTCCTATAATTCACCCCTCCACTTT
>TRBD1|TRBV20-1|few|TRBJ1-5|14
CSARVGTANQPQHF
TGCAGTGCTAGAGTCGGGACAGCGAACCAGCCCCAGCATTTT
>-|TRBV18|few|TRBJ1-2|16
CASSPSSRGSNYGYTF
TGTGCCAGCTCACCCTCCTCGAGAGGGTCCAACTATGGCTACACCTTC
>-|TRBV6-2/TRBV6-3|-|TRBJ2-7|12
CASTAGYTEQYF
TGTGCCAGCACAGCAGGGTATACCGAGCAGTACTTC
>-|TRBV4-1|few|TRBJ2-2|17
CASSGEQGKGYTGELFF
TGCGCCAGCAGCGGGGAGCAGGGAAAGGGATACACCGGGGAGCTGTTTTTT
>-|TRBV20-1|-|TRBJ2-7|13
CSASRQVSYEQYF
TGCAGTGCTAGTAGGCAGGTTAGCTACGAGCAGTACTTC
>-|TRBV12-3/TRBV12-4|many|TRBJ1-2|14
CASSFPYDSYGYTF
TGTGCCAGCAGTTTCCCTTACGACAGCTATGGCTACACCTTC
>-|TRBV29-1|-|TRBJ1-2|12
CSVTTGTYGYTF
TGCAGCGTAACAACAGGGACCTATGGCTACACCTTC
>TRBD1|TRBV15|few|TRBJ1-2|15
CATSKPPTGVYGYTF
TGTGCCACCAGCAAGCCCCCCACAGGGGTCTATGGCTACACCTTC
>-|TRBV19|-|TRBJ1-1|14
CASSIPIQGAEAFF
TGTGCCAGTAGTATCCCGATTCAGGGCGCTGAAGCTTTCTTT
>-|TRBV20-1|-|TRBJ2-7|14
CSARDSRQSYEQYF
TGCAGTGCTAGAGATAGCAGGCAATCCTACGAGCAGTACTTC
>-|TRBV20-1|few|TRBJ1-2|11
CSAPGNYGYTF
TGCAGTGCTCCCGGTAACTATGGCTACACCTTC
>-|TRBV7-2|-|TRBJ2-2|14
CASSFIARGGELFF
TGTGCCAGCAGCTTTATAGCGAGAGGCGGGGAGCTGTTTTTT
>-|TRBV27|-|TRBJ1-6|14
CASRSGPLGSPLHF
TGTGCCAGCAGATCAGGACCCCTTGGTTCACCCCTCCACTTT
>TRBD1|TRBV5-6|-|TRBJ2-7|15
CASSYSPGTGVVQYF
TGTGCCAGCAGCTACTCCCCCGGGACAGGGGTAGTGCAGTACTTC
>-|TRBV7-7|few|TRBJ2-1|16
CASSLSVGDSYNEQFF
TGTGCCAGCAGCTTAAGCGTCGGAGACTCCTACAATGAGCAGTTCTTC
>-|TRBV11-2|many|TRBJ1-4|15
CASSLGSGTNEKLFF
TGTGCCAGCAGCTTAGGATCAGGGACTAATGAAAAACTGTTTTTT
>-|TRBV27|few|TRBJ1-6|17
CASSSVPGHRNNSPLHF
TGTGCCAGCAGTTCAGTCCCGGGACACAGAAATAATTCACCCCTCCACTTT
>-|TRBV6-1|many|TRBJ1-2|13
CASSPGLNYGYTF
TGTGCCAGCAGCCCGGGTCTAAACTATGGCTACACCTTC